The 12 T cell receptor beta chains given below trace back to one sample, sequenced in a study of CD4 and CD8 cells across lung adenocarcinoma regions. TCRdb itself ran the PCR reads through MiXCR, one entry per CDR3 protein. This table holds about 25,000 distinct CDR3 sequences, 53% found once. The sample was CD8+ T cells from the center of a lung tumor. Source of these receptors: a male donor with lung adenocarcinoma. The CD4 and CD8 labels of this study may be unreliable.

This clonotype was counted many times. The chain recombines TRBV9 with TRBJ2-2; D ambiguous. From germline, CDR1 is SGDLS and CDR2 YYNGEE. V dropped 6 bases and J dropped 1 base, with 7 bases sitting between them. The CDR3 runs 13 residues. DNA for the CDR3: TGTGCCAGCACCCGACAGAACACCGGGGAGCTGTTTTTT. Protein product: CASTRQNTGELFF.

The table lists this clonotype with many counts. The chain links TRBV14 to TRBJ2-2; D call uncertain. This CDR3 region has 14 residues. Germline values: CDR1 SGHDN, CDR2 FVKESK. The V end lost 0 bases, the J end lost 6 bases, and 8 bases lay between the germline ends. The CDR3 loop is CASSQEGPPGELFF. DNA of the CDR3: TGTGCCAGCAGCCAAGAGGGCCCGCCCGGGGAGCTGTTTTTT.

This clonotype showed up just once. The chain is built from TRBV6-1 and TRBJ2-6; no definite D call. CDR1 is MNHNS and CDR2 is SASEGT in the germline V gene. V was shortened by 8 bases and J by 3 bases, with 8 bases between the two germline ends. The CDR3 spans 13 residues. The DNA for the CDR3 is TGTGCCAGCGACTTAAATGGGGCCAACGTCCTGACTTTC. Its protein product is CASDLNGANVLTF.

This clonotype was seen only a few times. V usage is TRBV27 and J usage is TRBJ2-5, with D possibly called TRBD1 or TRBD2 (5 bases each). The V gene's germline CDR1 is MNHEY and CDR2 SMNVEV (reference sequence). The CDR3 has 13 amino acids. Trimming removed 5 bases at V and 7 bases at J, with 14 bases between. The CDR3: CASSLGTGMTQYF. The CDR3 DNA reads TGTGCCAGCAGTCTCGGGACGGGTATGACCCAGTACTTC.

This clonotype was seen at least ten times. The chain uses TRBV20-1 and TRBJ2-1, with 10 bases aligning to TRBD2. V shed 6 bases, J shed 8 bases, and the junction held 10 bases outside the gene matches. The CDR3 runs 14 residues. Germline values: CDR1 DFQATT, CDR2 SNEGSKA (reference sequence). CDR3 in DNA: TGCAGTGCCAGCAGTACTAGCGGGATGGATGAGCAGTTCTTC. It codes for CSASSTSGMDEQFF.

This clonotype showed up many times. The rearrangement links TRBV6-1 to TRBJ1-5; D is ambiguous. Germline lookup yields CDR1 MNHNS and CDR2 SASEGT. The CDR3 has 15 amino acids. Trimming took 6 bases from V and 1 from J, leaving 13 bases between them. The CDR3 region has the DNA TGTGCCAGCAGCCCGGTGGGGTGGAGCAATCAGCCCCAGCATTTT. Its translation: CASSPVGWSNQPQHF.

This clonotype was observed many times. The J gene is TRBJ2-1, the V gene TRBV9; maybe TRBD2 (6 bases). The DNA end favors TRBJ2-5, so the J call may be wrong. Per germline, CDR1 SGDLS and CDR2 YYNGEE. The CDR3 has 15 residues. CDR3 coding DNA: TGTGCCAGCAGCGTAGATTCCGGGAGAGGGGAGACCCAGTACTTC. Its translation: CASSVDSGRGETQYF.

With respect to this clonotype: At one boundary the junction diverges from the germline segment, which might be a read error. CDR3 loop: CRSTELCAKDTQYF. For the CDR3, the DNA is TGCCGCAGCACGGAGCTGTGTGCCAAAGACACGCAGTATTTC. The J gene is TRBJ2-4, the V gene TRBV10-3; D gene ambiguous. This CDR3 is built from 14 residues. Germline lookup yields CDR1 ENHRY and CDR2 SYGVKD.

There are a few counts of this clonotype. V and J are TRBV10-3 and TRBJ2-1; D is ambiguous. The J call may not be correct, given that the DNA end is closer to TRBJ2-7. This CDR3 is 10 amino acids long. CDR1 ENHRY and CDR2 SYGVKD come from the germline V gene. The CDR3 loop reads CAAGFHEQYF. The CDR3 DNA is TGTGCCGCCGGGTTCCACGAGCAGTACTTC.

A word on this clonotype: Germline is not matched at one junction end, which may reflect a read error. V usage is TRBV6-1 and J usage is TRBJ2-3; D is perhaps TRBD1 or TRBD2 (6 bases each). This CDR3 has 16 residues. The germline CDR1 and CDR2 sequences are MNHNS and SASEGT. CDR3 sequence: CASSEAGTGAKNMQYF. In nucleotides, the CDR3 is TGTGCCAGCAGTGAAGCGGGGACGGGGGCTAAGAATATGCAGTACTTT.

This chain joins TRBV6-1 and TRBJ2-4, with 8 bases aligning to TRBD2. V lost 4 bases and J lost 10; bases outside the gene matches: 15. This CDR3 contains 16 residues. In germline, CDR1 is MNHNS, CDR2 SASEGT. The CDR3 coding sequence is TGTGCCAGCAGTGTAGCGGGGATGGGAGCCAGGGATATTCAGTACTTC. Its protein is CASSVAGMGARDIQYF.

The CDR3 sequence is CASSSSLAAFQASQYF. CDR3 nucleotide sequence: TGTGCCAGCAGCTCCTCACTAGCGGCCTTCCAAGCGTCCCAGTACTTC. The chain has TRBV11-2 and TRBJ2-5; TRBD2 aligns across 8 bases. J lost 9 bases, V lost 4 bases, and 16 bases had no gene match. This CDR3 is built from 16 residues. The germline CDR1 and CDR2 sequences are SGHAT and FQNNGV.